This T cell receptor beta chain was documented in a study of T cell repertoires in cytomegalovirus infection. As for the study in general: In the study, CMV epitopes included recently identified HLA-C-restricted and well-studied HLA-B-restricted ones. Matching HLA type, along with CMV infection, was indicated by public TCR beta signatures. Findings of the study overall: Adding up the frequency of public TCR beta families identified people who carried CMV plus the relevant HLA. HLA-C-restricted CMV-specific TCR beta clonotypes prevailed in the ex vivo response.

In this sample, this clonotype turned up a few times. Its antigen is not identified. Germline CDR1 MNHEY, CDR2 SVGEGT. This CDR3 spans 17 amino acids. Trimming left V 3 bases short and J 0 bases short, with 15 bases between. MiXCR, run by TCRdb on the reads, gives a single entry per CDR3 protein. The repertoire holds approximately 730,000 distinct CDR3 sequences, with 30% to 40% as singletons. The chain carries TRBV6-2 or TRBV6-3 and TRBJ1-3, with D possibly being TRBD1 (5 bases). The sequencing here drew on cultured PBMCs, taken from culture after CMV antigen stimulation. The source is a human donor in good health (CMV status not recorded). Some clones in this sample may be carry-over from other donors' samples. This chain's CDR3 is CASSYAPGPSSGNTIYF. DNA for the CDR3: TGTGCCAGCAGTTATGCTCCGGGACCCAGCTCTGGAAACACCATATATTTT.